The 26 T cell receptor beta chains in this list originate from one sample, sequenced in a study of T cell responses to AZD1222 COVID-19 vaccine. The protocol was immunoSEQ multiplex PCR, while the TCRdb copy is restricted to in-frame clones and leaves out a portion. The profile shows more than 100,000 clones, 85% to 90% of them singletons. This specimen was peripheral blood, taken on day 0 of AZD1222 vaccination. The receptors shown here come from an adult in good health.

CDR3 residues: CAWSFQQGNQPQHF. CDR3 DNA sequence: TGTGCCTGGAGTTTCCAACAGGGTAATCAGCCCCAGCATTTT. This chain joins TRBV30 and TRBJ1-5, with D tentatively TRBD1 (6 bases). From germline, CDR1 is GTSNPN and CDR2 SVGIG (reference sequence). The CDR3 totals 14 residues. V was pared by 2 bases and J by 4 bases, with 12 bases between.

The V gene is TRBV2, the J gene TRBJ2-1; D not certain. V shed 8 bases and J shed 9 bases, with 11 bases lying between them. The CDR3 has 11 amino acids. Germline CDR1 is SNHLY and CDR2 is FYNNEI. As DNA, the CDR3 is TGTGCCAGCGCGTTAGATTTTGAGCAGTTCTTC. It yields the protein CASALDFEQFF. Variable domain in full (rest from reference TRBV2 and TRBJ2-1): EPEVTQTPSHQVTQMGQEVILRCVPISNHLYFYWYRQILGQKVEFLVSFYNNEISEKSEIFDDQFSVERPDGSNFTLKIRSTKLEDSAMYFCASALDFEQFFGPGTRLTVL.

Only one count was recorded for this clone. J is TRBJ2-3 and V is TRBV7-2; 10 nucleotides agree with TRBD2. Germline-derived CDR1 and CDR2 are SGHTA and FQGNSA. This CDR3 region has 15 residues. With 6 bases clipped from V and 10 bases from J, the junction kept 13 bases outside the gene matches. Here the CDR3 reads CASRDGLAVFRAQYF. The DNA of the CDR3 is TGTGCCAGCAGGGACGGACTAGCGGTATTCCGTGCGCAGTATTTT.

V usage is TRBV12-3 or TRBV12-4 and J usage is TRBJ1-2; D call uncertain. The CDR3 runs to 13 residues. V was cut by 0 bases and J by 2 bases, with 4 bases left in between. CDR3 bases: TGTGCCAGCAGTTTAGCGGAGAACTATGGCTACACCTTC. Translated: CASSLAENYGYTF.

This chain links TRBV11-1 with TRBJ2-7, with 7 bases that match TRBD2. V gave up 5 bases and J gave up 2 bases; unmatched junction bases: 9. CDR1 is SGHAT, CDR2 FQDESV, per germline (reference sequence). The CDR3 contains 15 residues. The chain's CDR3 is CASSRWGGSPYEQYF. CDR3 DNA sequence: TGTGCCAGCAGCCGATGGGGGGGATCCCCCTACGAGCAGTACTTC.

The chain joins TRBV28 to TRBJ1-5; 7 nucleotides line up with TRBD1. The length of the CDR3 is 17 residues. The V gene's germline CDR1 is MDHEN and CDR2 SYDVKM. J gave up 0 bases and V 1 base, and 6 bases lay outside the gene matches. CDR3 loop: CASSLFLGGVSNQPQHF. Written as DNA, the CDR3 is TGTGCCAGCAGTTTATTCCTAGGGGGCGTTAGCAATCAGCCCCAGCATTTT.

This chain's CDR3 is CASSLGRLFTGELFF. The CDR3 bases are TGTGCCAGCAGCTTGGGGCGGCTCTTCACCGGGGAGCTGTTTTTT. V is TRBV5-4 and J is TRBJ2-2; D remains unclear. The V gene lost 0 bases and the J gene lost 4 bases, with 10 bases spanning the gap. The CDR3 sequence is 15 residues long. Germline V lookup: CDR1 SGHNT, CDR2 YYREEE (reference sequence).

J is TRBJ1-6 and V is TRBV30, with 11 nucleotides matching TRBD1. CDR1 and CDR2 from the germline V gene are GTSNPN and SVGIG (reference sequence). V lost 4 bases and J lost 10; bases outside the gene matches: 6. The CDR3 is 14 residues long. The CDR3 sequence is CAWILDRGQSPLHF. CDR3 nucleotide sequence: TGTGCCTGGATATTGGACAGGGGGCAATCACCCCTCCACTTT.

This clone was observed a single time. This chain uses TRBV5-1 with TRBJ1-6; D is unclear. Trimming removed 5 bases from V and 9 bases from J, with 18 bases in between. The germline V gene has CDR1 SGHRS and CDR2 YFSETQ. CDR3 length equals 15 residues. The CDR3: CASRDTGPSFSPLHF. The DNA of the CDR3 is TGCGCCAGCAGGGATACCGGGCCATCCTTTTCACCCCTCCACTTT.

CDR3 coding DNA: TGCGCCAGCAGCCAGACCGTATACTCTGGAAACACCATATATTTT. Translating gives CASSQTVYSGNTIYF. This chain connects TRBV4-3 to TRBJ1-3; unclear D gene. Germline loops: CDR1 LGHNA, CDR2 YSLEER. The CDR3 sequence is 15 residues long. The V end lost 3 bases, the J end lost 0 bases, and 9 bases lay between the germline ends.

This chain links TRBV5-8 with TRBJ2-1, with D maybe TRBD1 (7 bases). Trimming shortened V by 6 bases and J by 12 bases, and 16 bases separated the two germline ends. This CDR3 is built from 12 residues. Germline CDR1 SGHTS, CDR2 YDEGEE. CDR3 sequence reads: CASNLRQGGQFF. CDR3 nucleotide sequence: TGTGCCAGCAACCTAAGACAGGGAGGGCAGTTCTTC. The full variable domain, completed using reference TRBV5-8 and TRBJ2-1, is EAGVTQSPTHLIKTRGQQATLRCSPISGHTSVYWYQQALGLGLQFLLWYDEGEERNRGNFPPRFSGRQFPNYSSELNVNALELEDSALYLCASNLRQGGQFFGPGTRLTVL.

V usage is TRBV19 and J usage is TRBJ1-1; weak D call: TRBD1 (5 bases). The CDR3 runs 15 residues. CDR1 and CDR2 from the germline V gene are LNHDA and SQIVND (reference sequence). Trimming left V 3 bases short and J 2 bases short, with 13 bases between. DNA of the CDR3: TGTGCCAGTAGTATTGCCGGACAAGGCAACACTGAAGCTTTCTTT. This gives the protein CASSIAGQGNTEAFF.

V gene TRBV19 combines with J gene TRBJ1-5; D call uncertain. CDR1 and CDR2 (germline): LNHDA, SQIVND (reference sequence). The CDR3 is 15 residues long. Trimming pared 6 bases from V and 0 bases from J, leaving 12 bases between. The CDR3 nucleotides are TGTGCCAGTAGAGAGTTGGGGTATAGCAATCAGCCCCAGCATTTT. It codes for CASRELGYSNQPQHF.

The V call is TRBV28, the J call TRBJ2-2; D unclear. The CDR3 covers 13 residues. Trimming removed 7 bases from V and 1 base from J, with 7 bases in between. Germline V lookup: CDR1 MDHEN, CDR2 SYDVKM. CDR3 sequence (DNA): TGTGCCAGCAACAACAGGAACACCGGGGAGCTGTTTTTT. Encoded protein: CASNNRNTGELFF.

The V gene is TRBV18, the J gene TRBJ1-1, with no clear D. Trimming pared 0 bases from V and 1 base from J, leaving 9 bases between. The CDR3 is 15 residues long. Germline loops: CDR1 KGHSH, CDR2 LQKENI. CDR3 amino acids: CASSPPYSRNTEAFF. The CDR3 DNA follows: TGTGCCAGCTCACCACCGTACAGCCGGAACACTGAAGCTTTCTTT.

The chain links TRBV20-1 to TRBJ2-1; D not certain. V was clipped by 4 bases and J by 8 bases, with 9 bases between them. CDR3 length equals 11 residues. Germline V gene lookup returns CDR1 DFQATT and CDR2 SNEGSKA (reference sequence). The CDR3 DNA follows: TGCAGTGCTATCGTGTGGGATGAGCAGTTCTTC. Translated, it gives CSAIVWDEQFF.

The sample holds one count of this clone. The chain couples TRBV5-1 to TRBJ2-3; 8 bases map to TRBD1. V gave up 4 bases and J gave up 7 bases; unmatched junction bases: 8. There are 14 residues in the CDR3. Germline CDR1 reads SGHRS; CDR2 reads YFSETQ. This chain's CDR3 is CASSPQGAGNTQYF. The CDR3 DNA reads as TGCGCCAGCAGCCCCCAGGGGGCGGGGAATACGCAGTATTTT. The full variable domain, its missing parts supplied by reference TRBV5-1 and TRBJ2-3, is KAGVTQTPRYLIKTRGQQVTLSCSPISGHRSVSWYQQTPGQGLQFLFEYFSETQRNKGNFPGRFSGRQFSNSRSEMNVSTLELGDSALYLCASSPQGAGNTQYFGPGTRLTVL.

The J gene is TRBJ1-6, the V gene TRBV9, with 8 bases that match TRBD1. There are 16 residues in the CDR3. The germline V gene has CDR1 SGDLS and CDR2 YYNGEE. V shed 2 bases and J 6 bases; nucleotides not matched to a gene: 7. CDR3 protein: CASSVGQGGVNSPLHF. The CDR3 DNA sequence: TGTGCCAGCAGCGTCGGACAGGGTGGAGTTAATTCACCCCTCCACTTT.

The genes are TRBV7-9 and TRBJ1-1; D gene ambiguous. The V gene's germline CDR1 is SEHNR and CDR2 FQNEAQ (reference sequence). V shed 2 bases and J shed 4 bases, with 2 bases lying between them. There are 11 residues in the CDR3. CDR3 sequence reads: CASSLFTEAFF. The CDR3 nucleotides read TGTGCCAGCAGCTTATTCACTGAAGCTTTCTTT.

This rearrangement joins TRBV30 to TRBJ1-1; no definite D call. CDR3 length equals 12 residues. Trimming shortened V by 2 bases and J by 4 bases, and 8 bases separated the two germline ends. Germline V gene lookup returns CDR1 GTSNPN and CDR2 SVGIG (reference sequence). CDR3 bases: TGTGCCTGGAGTCTACAACCCACTGAAGCTTTCTTT. Translation gives CAWSLQPTEAFF.

The CDR3: CASSPLAGSSYEQYF. DNA of the CDR3: TGTGCCAGCAGTCCCCTAGCGGGAAGCTCCTACGAGCAGTACTTC. This sequence joins TRBV6-2 or TRBV6-3 and TRBJ2-7, with 9 bases that match TRBD2. The CDR3 totals 15 residues. The germline V gene encodes CDR1 MNHEY and CDR2 SVGEGT. The trim removed 5 bases at V and 0 bases at J, leaving 5 bases unmatched.

This clone appeared a few times. The chain recombines TRBV30 with TRBJ1-5, with a weak D call TRBD1 (6 bases). With 3 bases removed from V and 8 bases from J, the gap between germline ends came to 14 bases. The germline gives CDR1 GTSNPN, CDR2 SVGIG (reference sequence). The CDR3 runs to 13 residues. The DNA of the CDR3 is TGTGCCTGGAGCGATACAGGGAGAGAGCCCCAGCATTTT. Amino acids: CAWSDTGREPQHF.

Comment on this clone: The identical CDR3 is also encoded by other nucleotide sequences in the sample. The chain links TRBV5-1 to TRBJ2-3, with a weak D call TRBD2 (5 bases). Germline CDR1 SGHRS, CDR2 YFSETQ. V was pared by 2 bases and J by 1 base, with 5 bases between. This CDR3 contains 13 residues. Here the CDR3 reads CASSFGGTDTQYF. CDR3 DNA sequence: TGCGCCAGCAGCTTCGGGGGCACAGATACGCAGTATTTT.

The chain uses TRBV11-2 and TRBJ2-1; a possible D gene is TRBD2 (5 bases). CDR1 and CDR2 from the germline V gene are SGHAT and FQNNGV. The CDR3 length is 15 residues. V was trimmed by 5 bases and J by 7 bases, leaving 18 bases between them. The chain's CDR3 is CASSPGIGGTNEQFF. For the CDR3, the DNA is TGTGCCAGCAGCCCGGGCATAGGAGGAACGAATGAGCAGTTCTTC.

The chain is built from TRBV7-9 and TRBJ2-4, with 10 positions matching TRBD1. Losses at the gene ends were 5 bases for V and 8 bases for J; bases not matched to a gene: 12. This CDR3 is 16 amino acids long. The germline gives CDR1 SEHNR, CDR2 FQNEAQ (reference sequence). CDR3: CASSLGQGGEGDIQYF. The CDR3 DNA reads TGTGCCAGCAGCCTCGGACAGGGGGGAGAGGGGGACATTCAGTACTTC.

This chain uses TRBV5-1 with TRBJ2-7, with D tentatively TRBD1 (6 bases). Germline CDR1 reads SGHRS; CDR2 reads YFSETQ. Trimming cost V 0 bases and J 1 base, with 20 bases left between them. This CDR3 has 18 amino acids. This CDR3 is CASSLDLDRKKASYEQYF. CDR3 DNA sequence: TGCGCCAGCAGCTTGGACCTAGACAGGAAGAAGGCTTCCTACGAGCAGTACTTC.